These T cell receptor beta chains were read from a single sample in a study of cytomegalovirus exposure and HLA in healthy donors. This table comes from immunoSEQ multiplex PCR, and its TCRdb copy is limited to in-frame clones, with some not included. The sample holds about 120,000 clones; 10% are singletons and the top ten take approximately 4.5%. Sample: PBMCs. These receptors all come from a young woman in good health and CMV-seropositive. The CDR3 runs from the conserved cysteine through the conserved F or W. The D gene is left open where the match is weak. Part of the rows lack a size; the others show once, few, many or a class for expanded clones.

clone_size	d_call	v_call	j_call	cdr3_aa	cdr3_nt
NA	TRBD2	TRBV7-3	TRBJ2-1	CASSIGFVAGMNEQFF	TGTGCCAGCAGCATAGGATTTGTAGCGGGAATGAATGAGCAGTTCTTC
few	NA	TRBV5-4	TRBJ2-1	CVDDDRTGSSYNEQFF	TGTGTAGATGACGATCGTACAGGCAGCTCCTACAATGAGCAGTTCTTC
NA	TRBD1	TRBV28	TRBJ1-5	CASRVRQGGQPQHF	TGTGCCAGCAGAGTGAGACAGGGGGGTCAGCCCCAGCATTTT
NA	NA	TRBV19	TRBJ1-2	CASSEPGDKRGYTF	TGTGCCAGTAGTGAACCGGGAGACAAGCGGGGCTACACCTTC
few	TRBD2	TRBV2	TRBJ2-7	CASSPTSGRRFEQYF	TGTGCCAGCAGTCCGACTAGCGGGAGAAGATTTGAGCAGTACTTC
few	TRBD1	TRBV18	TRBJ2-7	CASSPDRGVPYEQYF	TGTGCCAGCTCACCTGACAGGGGGGTACCCTACGAGCAGTACTTC
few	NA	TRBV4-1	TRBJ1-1	CASSQDRGTEAFF	TGCGCCAGCAGCCAAGATCGGGGCACTGAAGCTTTCTTT
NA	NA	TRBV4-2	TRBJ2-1	CASSQAASRSYNEQFF	TGTGCCAGCAGCCAAGCAGCGTCGAGATCCTACAATGAGCAGTTCTTC
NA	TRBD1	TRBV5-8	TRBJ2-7	CASSWDGTGEYYEQYF	TGTGCCAGCAGCTGGGACGGGACAGGGGAATACTACGAGCAGTACTTC
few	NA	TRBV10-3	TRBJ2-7	CAINGNSNEQYF	TGTGCCATCAACGGGAACTCCAACGAGCAGTACTTC
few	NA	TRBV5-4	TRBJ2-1	CASSLITSYEQFF	TGTGCCAGCAGCTTAATTACTAGTTATGAGCAGTTCTTC
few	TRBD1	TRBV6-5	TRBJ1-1	CASRSTGVGTEAFF	TGTGCCAGCAGATCAACAGGGGTCGGCACTGAAGCTTTCTTT
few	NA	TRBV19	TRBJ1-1	CASSQRSTGEAFF	TGTGCCAGTAGTCAAAGGAGTACGGGGGAAGCTTTCTTT
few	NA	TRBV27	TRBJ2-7	CASSLNKAYEQYF	TGTGCCAGCAGTTTAAACAAAGCCTACGAGCAGTACTTC
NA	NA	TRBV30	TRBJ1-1	CALIPRAEAFF	TGTGCCCTCATACCCCGGGCTGAAGCTTTCTTT